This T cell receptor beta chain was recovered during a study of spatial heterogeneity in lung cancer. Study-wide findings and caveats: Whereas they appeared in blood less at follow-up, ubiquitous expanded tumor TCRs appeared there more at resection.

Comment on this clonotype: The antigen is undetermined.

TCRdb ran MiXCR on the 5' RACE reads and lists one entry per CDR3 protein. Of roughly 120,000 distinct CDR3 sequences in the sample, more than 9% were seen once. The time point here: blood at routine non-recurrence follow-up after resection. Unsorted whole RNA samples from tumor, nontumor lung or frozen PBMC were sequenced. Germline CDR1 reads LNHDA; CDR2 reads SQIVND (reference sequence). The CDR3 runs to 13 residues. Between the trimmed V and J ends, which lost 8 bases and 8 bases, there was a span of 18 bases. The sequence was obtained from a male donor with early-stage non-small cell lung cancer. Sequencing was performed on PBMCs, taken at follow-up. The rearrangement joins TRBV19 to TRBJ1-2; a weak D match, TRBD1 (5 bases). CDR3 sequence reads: CASEPGPESGYTF. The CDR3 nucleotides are TGTGCCAGTGAGCCGGGGCCTGAAAGCGGCTACACCTTC. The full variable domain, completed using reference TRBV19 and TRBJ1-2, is DGGITQSPKYLFRKEGQNVTLSCEQNLNHDAMYWYRQDPGQGLRLIYYSQIVNDFQKGDIAEGYSVSREKKESFPLTVTSAQKNPTAFYLCASEPGPESGYTFGSGTRLTVV.